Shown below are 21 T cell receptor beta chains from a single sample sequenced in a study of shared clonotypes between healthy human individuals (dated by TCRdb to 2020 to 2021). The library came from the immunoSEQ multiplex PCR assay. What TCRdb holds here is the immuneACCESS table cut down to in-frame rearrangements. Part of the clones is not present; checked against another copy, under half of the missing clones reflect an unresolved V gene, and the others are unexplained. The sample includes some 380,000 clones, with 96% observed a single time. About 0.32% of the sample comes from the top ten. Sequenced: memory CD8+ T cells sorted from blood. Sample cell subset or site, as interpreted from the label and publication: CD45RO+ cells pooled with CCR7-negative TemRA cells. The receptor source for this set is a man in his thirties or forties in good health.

The CDR3 protein is CARMSGGTYEQYF. The CDR3 DNA reads TGTGCCAGGATGAGCGGGGGCACCTACGAGCAGTACTTC. The gene calls are TRBV6-4 and TRBJ2-7, with 8 bases fitting TRBD2. V shed 9 bases, J shed 2 bases, and the junction held 6 bases outside the gene matches. The CDR3 runs to 13 residues. Per the germline V gene, CDR1 is MRHNA and CDR2 is SNTAGT.

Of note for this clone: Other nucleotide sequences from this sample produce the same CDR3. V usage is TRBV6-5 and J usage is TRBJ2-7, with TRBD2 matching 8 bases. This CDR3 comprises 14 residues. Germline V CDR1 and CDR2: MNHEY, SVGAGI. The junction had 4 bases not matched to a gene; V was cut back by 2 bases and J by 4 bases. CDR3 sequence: CASSYTSGSYEQYF. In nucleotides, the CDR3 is TGTGCCAGCAGTTACACGAGCGGGAGTTACGAGCAGTACTTC.

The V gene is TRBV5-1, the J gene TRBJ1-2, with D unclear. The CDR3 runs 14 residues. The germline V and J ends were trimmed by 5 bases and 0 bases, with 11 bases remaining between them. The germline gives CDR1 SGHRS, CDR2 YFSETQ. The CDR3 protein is CASRPSAANYGYTF. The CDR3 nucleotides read TGCGCCAGCAGACCCTCGGCAGCTAACTATGGCTACACCTTC.

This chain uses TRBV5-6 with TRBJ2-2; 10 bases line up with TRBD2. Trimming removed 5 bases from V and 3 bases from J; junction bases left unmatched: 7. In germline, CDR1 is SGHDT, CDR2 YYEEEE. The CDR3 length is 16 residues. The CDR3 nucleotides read TGTGCCAGCAGTATCCTAGCGGGAGTGGACACCGGGGAGCTGTTTTTT. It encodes CASSILAGVDTGELFF.

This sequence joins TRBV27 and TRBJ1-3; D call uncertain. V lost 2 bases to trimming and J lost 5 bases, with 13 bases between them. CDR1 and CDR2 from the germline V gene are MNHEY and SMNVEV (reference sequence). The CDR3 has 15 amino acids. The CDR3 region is CASSLRGTQRNTIYF. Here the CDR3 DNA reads TGTGCCAGCAGTTTACGGGGAACCCAAAGAAACACCATATATTTT.

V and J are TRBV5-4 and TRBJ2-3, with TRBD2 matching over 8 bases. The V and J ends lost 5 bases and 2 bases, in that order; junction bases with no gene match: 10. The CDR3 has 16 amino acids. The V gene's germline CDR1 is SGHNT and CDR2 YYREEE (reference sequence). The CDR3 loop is CASSLSGSLTTDTQYF. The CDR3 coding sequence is TGTGCCAGCAGTCTCAGCGGGAGTTTAACCACAGATACGCAGTATTTT.

The DNA for the CDR3 is TGTGCCAGCAGGCAGGACAGGGCCATCTGCGAGCAGTACTTC. Translation gives CASRQDRAICEQYF. The chain couples TRBV6-4 to TRBJ2-7; 8 nucleotides match TRBD1. CDR1 and CDR2 from the germline V gene are MRHNA and SNTAGT. Germline trimming cut 6 bases from V and 6 bases from J; bases unmatched to any gene: 10. This CDR3 has 14 amino acids.

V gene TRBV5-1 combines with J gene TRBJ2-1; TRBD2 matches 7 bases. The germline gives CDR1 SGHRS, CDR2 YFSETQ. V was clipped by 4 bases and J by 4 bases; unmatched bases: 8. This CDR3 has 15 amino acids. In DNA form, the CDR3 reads TGCGCCAGCAGCCTTCCGGGACTACTATACAATGAGCAGTTCTTC. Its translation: CASSLPGLLYNEQFF.

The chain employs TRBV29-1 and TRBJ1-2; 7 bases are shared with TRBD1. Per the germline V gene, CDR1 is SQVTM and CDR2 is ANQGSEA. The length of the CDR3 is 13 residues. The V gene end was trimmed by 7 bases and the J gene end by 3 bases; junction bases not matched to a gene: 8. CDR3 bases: TGCAGCGCCCTAGAGGGACAGCACTATGGCTACACCTTC. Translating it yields CSALEGQHYGYTF.

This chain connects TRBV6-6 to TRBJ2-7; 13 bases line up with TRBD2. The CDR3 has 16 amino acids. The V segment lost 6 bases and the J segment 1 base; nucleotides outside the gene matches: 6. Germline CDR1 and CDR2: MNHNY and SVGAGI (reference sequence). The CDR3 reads CASRYGTSGISYEQYF. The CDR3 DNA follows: TGTGCCAGCAGATACGGGACTAGCGGGATTTCCTACGAGCAGTACTTC.

CDR3 in DNA: TGTGCGTATGAGCAGGGGCTAAGAGGAGAGACCCAGTACTTC. Protein: CAYEQGLRGETQYF. The gene calls are TRBV5-4 and TRBJ2-5; tentatively, D is TRBD1 (6 bases). Germline CDR1 is SGHNT and CDR2 is YYREEE (reference sequence). The CDR3 sequence is 14 residues long. The variable domain in full, completed from reference TRBV5-4 and TRBJ2-5, reads ETGVTQSPTHLIKTRGQQVTLRCSSQSGHNTVSWYQQALGQGPQFIFQYYREEENGRGNFPPRFSGLQFPNYSSELNVNALELDDSALYLCAYEQGLRGETQYFGPGTRLLVL.

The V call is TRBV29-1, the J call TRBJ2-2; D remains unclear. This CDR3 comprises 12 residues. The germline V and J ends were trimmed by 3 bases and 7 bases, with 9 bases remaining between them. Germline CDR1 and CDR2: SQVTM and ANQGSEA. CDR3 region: CSVDVGIGELFF. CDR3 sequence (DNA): TGCAGCGTTGACGTAGGGATCGGGGAGCTGTTTTTT.

For the CDR3, the DNA is TGTGCAAGTCGGGTGAGATCCGTCTACAATGAGCAGTTCTTC. It specifies CASRVRSVYNEQFF. V gene TRBV12-2 combines with J gene TRBJ2-1; TRBD2, the table's D call, lacks a check against the DNA. TRBV12-2 is a listed pseudogene. The CDR3 is 14 residues long.

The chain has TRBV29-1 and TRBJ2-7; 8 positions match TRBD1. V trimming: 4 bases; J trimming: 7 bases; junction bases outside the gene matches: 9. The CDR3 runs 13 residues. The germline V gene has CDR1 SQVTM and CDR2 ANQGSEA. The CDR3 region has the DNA TGCAGCGTTGCCCCGGACAGGGAGGAGGAGCAGTACTTC. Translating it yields CSVAPDREEEQYF.

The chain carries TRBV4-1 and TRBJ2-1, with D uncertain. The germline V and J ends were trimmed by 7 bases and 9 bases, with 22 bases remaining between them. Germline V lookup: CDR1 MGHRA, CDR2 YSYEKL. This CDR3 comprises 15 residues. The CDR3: CASTGSHAYDGEQFF. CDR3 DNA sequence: TGCGCCAGCACTGGTTCCCATGCTTACGACGGTGAGCAGTTCTTC.

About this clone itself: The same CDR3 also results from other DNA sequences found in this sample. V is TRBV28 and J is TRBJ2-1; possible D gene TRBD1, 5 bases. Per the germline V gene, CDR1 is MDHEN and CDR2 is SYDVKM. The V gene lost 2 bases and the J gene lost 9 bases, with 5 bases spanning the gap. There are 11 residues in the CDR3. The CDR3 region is CASSLRGEQFF. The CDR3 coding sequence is TGTGCCAGCAGTTTAAGGGGTGAGCAGTTCTTC.

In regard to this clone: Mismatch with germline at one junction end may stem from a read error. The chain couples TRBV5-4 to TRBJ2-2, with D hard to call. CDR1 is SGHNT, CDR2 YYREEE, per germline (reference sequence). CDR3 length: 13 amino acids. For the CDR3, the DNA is TGTACCAGCAGCTCGCTAGAAACCGGGGAGCTGTTTTTT. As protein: CTSSSLETGELFF.

The CDR3 sequence is CASSQVHGTSGRSTDTQYF. The DNA of the CDR3 is TGCGCCAGCAGCCAAGTCCACGGGACTAGCGGGAGAAGCACAGATACGCAGTATTTT. V gene TRBV4-1 combines with J gene TRBJ2-3; 14 nucleotides agree with TRBD2. Unmatched junction bases numbered 6, after V lost 1 base and J lost 0 bases. Per germline, CDR1 MGHRA and CDR2 YSYEKL. The CDR3 is 19 amino acids.

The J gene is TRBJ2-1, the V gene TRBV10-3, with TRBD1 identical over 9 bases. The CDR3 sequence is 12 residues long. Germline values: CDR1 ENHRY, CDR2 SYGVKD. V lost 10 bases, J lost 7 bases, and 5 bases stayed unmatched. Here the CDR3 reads CATGTGMNEQFF. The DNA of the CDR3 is TGTGCCACCGGGACAGGGATGAATGAGCAGTTCTTC.

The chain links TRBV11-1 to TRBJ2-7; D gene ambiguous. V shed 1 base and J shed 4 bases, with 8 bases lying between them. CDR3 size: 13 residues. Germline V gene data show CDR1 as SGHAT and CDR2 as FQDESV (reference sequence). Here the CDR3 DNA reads TGTGCCAGCAGCTTAGACCCAAGGTACGAGCAGTACTTC. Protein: CASSLDPRYEQYF.

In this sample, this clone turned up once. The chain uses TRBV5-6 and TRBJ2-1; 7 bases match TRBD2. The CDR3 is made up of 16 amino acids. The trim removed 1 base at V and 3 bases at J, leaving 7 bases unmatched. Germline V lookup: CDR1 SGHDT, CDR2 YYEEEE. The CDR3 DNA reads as TGTGCCAGCAGCTTGTTAGCTAGCGGACACTACAATGAGCAGTTCTTC. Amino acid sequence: CASSLLASGHYNEQFF.